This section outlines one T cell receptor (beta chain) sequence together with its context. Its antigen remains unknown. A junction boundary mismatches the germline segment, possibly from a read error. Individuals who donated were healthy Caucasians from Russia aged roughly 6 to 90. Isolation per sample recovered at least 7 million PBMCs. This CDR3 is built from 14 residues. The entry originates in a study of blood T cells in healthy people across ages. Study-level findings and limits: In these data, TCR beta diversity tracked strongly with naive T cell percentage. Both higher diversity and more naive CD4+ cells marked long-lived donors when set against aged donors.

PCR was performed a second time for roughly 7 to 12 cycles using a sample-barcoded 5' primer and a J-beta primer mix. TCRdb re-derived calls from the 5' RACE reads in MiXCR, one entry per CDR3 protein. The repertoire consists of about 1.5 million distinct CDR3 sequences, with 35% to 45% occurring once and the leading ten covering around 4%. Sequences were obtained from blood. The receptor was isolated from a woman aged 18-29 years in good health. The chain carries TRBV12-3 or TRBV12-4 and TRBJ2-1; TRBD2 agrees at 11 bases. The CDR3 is CASSIAGGPTEQFF. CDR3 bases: TGTGCCAGCAGTATAGCGGGGGGGCCTACTGAGCAGTTCTTC.